The clone carrying this T cell receptor (beta chain) occurred a few times. Antigen specificity is unknown. These data originate in a study of cytomegalovirus exposure and HLA in healthy donors. Study-level results: In an earlier analysis, productive rearrangement rates for most beta V segments clustered near 90% or 30%. In most subjects, TCR beta sequences reportedly gave accurate predictions of HLA-A and HLA-B alleles. Clonal expansion was found to be greater in HLA-associated TCR beta chains than in equally common others in a later analysis.

V shed 5 bases, J shed 1 base, and the junction held 8 bases outside the gene matches. This CDR3 is 16 amino acids long. The germline V gene encodes CDR1 LNHDA and CDR2 SQIVND (reference sequence). Researchers ran the PCR with 60 Vbeta and 13 Jbeta primers. Sequencing was performed with immunoSEQ multiplex PCR; in TCRdb, only in-frame clones are kept and a portion is missing. The top ten hold roughly 4.5% of the sample, which has 150,000 or so clones, more than 65% seen once. The chain uses TRBV19 and TRBJ2-5; 9 bases align to TRBD2. This sequence was found in a man aged 18 to 29 in good health and CMV-seropositive. Sequencing used PBMCs. CDR3 loop: CASSDRLAVIQETQYF. In nucleotides, the CDR3 is TGTGCCAGTAGTGACAGACTAGCGGTAATCCAAGAGACCCAGTACTTC. Together with reference TRBV19 and TRBJ2-5, the CDR3 gives the full variable domain: DGGITQSPKYLFRKEGQNVTLSCEQNLNHDAMYWYRQDPGQGLRLIYYSQIVNDFQKGDIAEGYSVSREKKESFPLTVTSAQKNPTAFYLCASSDRLAVIQETQYFGPGTRLLVL.